This T cell receptor beta chain was obtained from a study of blood T cell repertoires in COVID-19. Cohorts were assigned according to the clinical history that participants reported. The data were produced by immunoSEQ multiplex PCR, yet TCRdb's version contains in-frame clones alone and is incomplete. Of about 200,000 clones listed, 85% are singletons. Trimming cost V 0 bases and J 5 bases, with 11 bases left between them. This CDR3 contains 14 residues. The germline CDR1 and CDR2 sequences are SGHTS and YDEGEE. The V and J genes are TRBV5-8 and TRBJ1-1, with D maybe TRBD1 (6 bases). This TCR derives from a middle-aged man who had recovered from COVID-19. Input material: PBMCs or T cells enriched from blood (not recorded which). The CDR3: CASSLVGGRTEAFF. As DNA, the CDR3 is TGTGCCAGCAGCTTGGTGGGGGGGCGGACTGAAGCTTTCTTT.